This TCR beta chain was sequenced for a study of blood T cell repertoires in COVID-19. J was trimmed by 4 bases and V by 2 bases; bases with no gene match: 6. The germline V gene has CDR1 SGHRS and CDR2 YFSETQ. The CDR3 consists of 16 residues. Original analysis: Amplified reference gene primers provided the basis for estimating nucleated cell counts. Data came from immunoSEQ multiplex PCR; TCRdb stores just in-frame clones and leaves some out. V and J calls and clone size are given by that table; D and trimming were obtained from the DNA. The data hold about 59,000 clones, with approximately 90% observed a single time.

The sample comprised peripheral blood. This receptor was obtained from an elderly man with acute or convalescent COVID-19. The rearrangement links TRBV5-1 to TRBJ2-2; 9 nucleotides align to TRBD1. CDR3 sequence: CASSLQGAQGTGELFF. The DNA for the CDR3 is TGCGCCAGCAGCTTACAGGGGGCGCAGGGCACCGGGGAGCTGTTTTTT.